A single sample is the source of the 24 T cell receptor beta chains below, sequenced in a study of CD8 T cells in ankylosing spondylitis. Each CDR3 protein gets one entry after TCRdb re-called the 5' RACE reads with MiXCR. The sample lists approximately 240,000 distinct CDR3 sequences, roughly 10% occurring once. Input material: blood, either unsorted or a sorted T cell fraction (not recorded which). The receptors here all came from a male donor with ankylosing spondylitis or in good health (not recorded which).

The CDR3 loop is CASSFGAGATSSYEQYF. The CDR3, as DNA: TGTGCCAGCAGTTTCGGGGCGGGGGCGACTAGCTCCTACGAGCAGTACTTC. The rearrangement uses TRBV12-3 or TRBV12-4 and TRBJ2-7, with TRBD2 as a possible D gene (7 bases). V was cut by 3 bases and J by 0 bases, with 18 bases left in between. The CDR3 spans 17 residues.

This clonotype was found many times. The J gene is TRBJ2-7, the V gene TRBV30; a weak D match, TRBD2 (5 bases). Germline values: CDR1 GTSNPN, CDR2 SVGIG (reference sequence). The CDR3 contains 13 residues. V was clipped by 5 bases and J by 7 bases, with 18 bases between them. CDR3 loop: CAWAHSVRLEQYF. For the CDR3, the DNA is TGTGCCTGGGCGCATAGCGTCCGCCTGGAGCAGTACTTC.

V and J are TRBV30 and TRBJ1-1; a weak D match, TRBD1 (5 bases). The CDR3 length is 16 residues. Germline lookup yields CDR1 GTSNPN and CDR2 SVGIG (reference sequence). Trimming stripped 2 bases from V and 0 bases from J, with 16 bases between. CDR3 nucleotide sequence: TGTGCCTGGAGTCCCCAGGTAGGGGCTTTGAACACTGAAGCTTTCTTT. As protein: CAWSPQVGALNTEAFF.

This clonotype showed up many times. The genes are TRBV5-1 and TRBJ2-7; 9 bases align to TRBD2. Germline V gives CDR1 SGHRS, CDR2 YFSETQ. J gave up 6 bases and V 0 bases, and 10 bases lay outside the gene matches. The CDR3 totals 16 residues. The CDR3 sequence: CASSLGSSGAAGEQYF. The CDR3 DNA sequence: TGCGCCAGCAGCTTGGGTTCTAGCGGGGCGGCAGGCGAGCAGTACTTC.

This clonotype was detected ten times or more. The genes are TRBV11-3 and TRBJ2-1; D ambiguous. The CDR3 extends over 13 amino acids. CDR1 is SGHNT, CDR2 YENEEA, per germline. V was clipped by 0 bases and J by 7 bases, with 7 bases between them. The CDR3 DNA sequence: TGTGCCAGCAGCTTAGAGAGGAGAAATGAGCAGTTCTTC. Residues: CASSLERRNEQFF.

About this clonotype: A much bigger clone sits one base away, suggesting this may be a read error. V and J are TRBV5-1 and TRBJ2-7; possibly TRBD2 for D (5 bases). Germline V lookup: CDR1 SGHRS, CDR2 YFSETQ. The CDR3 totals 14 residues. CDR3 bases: TGCGCCAACAGCTTGGACTCGGTTTCCTACGAGCAGTACTTC. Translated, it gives CANSLDSVSYEQYF.

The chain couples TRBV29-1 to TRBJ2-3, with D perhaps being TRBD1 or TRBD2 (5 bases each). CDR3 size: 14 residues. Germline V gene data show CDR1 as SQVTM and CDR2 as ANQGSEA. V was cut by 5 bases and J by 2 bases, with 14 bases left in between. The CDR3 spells CSVSSRGDTDTQYF. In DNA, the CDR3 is TGCAGCGTTTCGTCGAGAGGGGACACAGATACGCAGTATTTT.

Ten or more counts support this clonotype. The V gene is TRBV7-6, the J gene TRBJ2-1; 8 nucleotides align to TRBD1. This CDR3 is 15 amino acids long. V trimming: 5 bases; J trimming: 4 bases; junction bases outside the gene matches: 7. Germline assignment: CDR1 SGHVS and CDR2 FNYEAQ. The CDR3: CASSVGQGSYNEQFF. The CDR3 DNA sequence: TGTGCCAGCAGCGTCGGACAGGGTTCGTACAATGAGCAGTTCTTC.

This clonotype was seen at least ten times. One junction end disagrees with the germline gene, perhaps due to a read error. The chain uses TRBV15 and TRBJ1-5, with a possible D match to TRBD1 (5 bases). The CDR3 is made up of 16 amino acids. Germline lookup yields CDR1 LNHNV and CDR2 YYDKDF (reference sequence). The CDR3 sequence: CATSRDRGVGNRPQHF. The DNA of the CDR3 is TGTGCCACCAGCAGAGATCGAGGGGTGGGCAATCGGCCCCAGCATTTT. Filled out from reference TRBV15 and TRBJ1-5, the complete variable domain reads DAMVIQNPRYQVTQFGKPVTLSCSQTLNHNVMYWYQQKSSQAPKLLFHYYDKDFNNEADTPDNFQSRRPNTSFCFLDIRSPGLGDTAMYLCATSRDRGVGNRPQHFGDGTRLSIL.

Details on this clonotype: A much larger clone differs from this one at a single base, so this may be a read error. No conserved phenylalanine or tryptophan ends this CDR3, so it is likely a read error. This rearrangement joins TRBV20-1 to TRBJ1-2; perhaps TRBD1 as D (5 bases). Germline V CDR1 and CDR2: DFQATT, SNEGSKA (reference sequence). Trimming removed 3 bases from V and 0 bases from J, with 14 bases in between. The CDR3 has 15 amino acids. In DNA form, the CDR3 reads TGCAGTGCTAGGGACGGGGCTTTTACTAACTATGGCTACACCCTC. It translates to CSARDGAFTNYGYTL.

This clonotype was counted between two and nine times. CDR3: CASSLRNNLRVDTQYF. The CDR3 DNA is TGTGCCAGCAGCCTCCGGAATAATCTCCGAGTAGATACGCAGTATTTT. The V and J genes are TRBV7-7 and TRBJ2-3; D is uncertain. Trimming removed 5 bases at V and 5 bases at J, with 20 bases between. CDR1 is SSHAT, CDR2 FNYEAQ, per germline (reference sequence). This CDR3 region has 16 residues. Full variable domain (missing parts from reference TRBV7-7 and TRBJ2-3): GAGVSQSPRYKVTKRGQDVTLRCDPISSHATLYWYQQALGQGPEFLTYFNYEAQPDKSGLPSDRFSAERPEGSISTLTIQRTEQRDSAMYRCASSLRNNLRVDTQYFGPGTRLTVL.

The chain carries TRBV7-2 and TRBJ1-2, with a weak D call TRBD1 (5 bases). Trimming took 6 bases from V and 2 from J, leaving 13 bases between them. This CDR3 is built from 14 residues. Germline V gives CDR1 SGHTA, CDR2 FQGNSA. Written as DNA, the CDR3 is TGTGCCAGCAGGGGACCGCAGGGAAACTATGGCTACACCTTC. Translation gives CASRGPQGNYGYTF.

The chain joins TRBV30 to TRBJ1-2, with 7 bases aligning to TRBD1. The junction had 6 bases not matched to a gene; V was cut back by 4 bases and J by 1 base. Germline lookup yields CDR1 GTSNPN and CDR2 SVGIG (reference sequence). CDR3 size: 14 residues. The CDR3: CAWNWGQSNYGYTF. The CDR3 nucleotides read TGTGCCTGGAACTGGGGACAGAGTAACTATGGCTACACCTTC. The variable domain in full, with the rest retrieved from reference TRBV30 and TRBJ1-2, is SQTIHQWPATLVQPVGSPLSLECTVEGTSNPNLYWYRQAAGRGLQLLFYSVGIGQISSEVPQNLSASRPQDRQFILSSKKLLLSDSGFYLCAWNWGQSNYGYTFGSGTRLTVV.

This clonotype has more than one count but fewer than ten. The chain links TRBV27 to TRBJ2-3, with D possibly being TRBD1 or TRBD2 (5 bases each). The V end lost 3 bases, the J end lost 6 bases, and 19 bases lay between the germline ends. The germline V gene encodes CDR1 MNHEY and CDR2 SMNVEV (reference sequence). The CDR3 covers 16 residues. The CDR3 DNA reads TGTGCCAGCAGTTTTGAGGGGCCGTTGGGACGGGATACGCAGTATTTT. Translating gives CASSFEGPLGRDTQYF.

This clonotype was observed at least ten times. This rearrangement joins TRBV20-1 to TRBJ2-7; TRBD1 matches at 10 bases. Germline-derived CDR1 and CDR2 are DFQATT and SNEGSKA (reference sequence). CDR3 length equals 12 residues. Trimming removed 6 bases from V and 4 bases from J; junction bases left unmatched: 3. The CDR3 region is CSAGQGWYEQYF. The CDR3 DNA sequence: TGCAGTGCGGGACAGGGGTGGTACGAGCAGTACTTC.

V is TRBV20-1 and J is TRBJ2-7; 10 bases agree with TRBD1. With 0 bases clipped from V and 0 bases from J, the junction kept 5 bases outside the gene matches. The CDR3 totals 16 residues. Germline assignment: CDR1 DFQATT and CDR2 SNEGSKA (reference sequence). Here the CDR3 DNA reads TGCAGTGCTAGAGATGGAGGGACAGGGGCCTCCTACGAGCAGTACTTC. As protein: CSARDGGTGASYEQYF.

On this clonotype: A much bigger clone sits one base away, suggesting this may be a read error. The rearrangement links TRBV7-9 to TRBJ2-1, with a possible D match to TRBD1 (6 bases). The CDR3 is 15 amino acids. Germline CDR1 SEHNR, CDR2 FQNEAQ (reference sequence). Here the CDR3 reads CTSSSVPGHNGEQFF. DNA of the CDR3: TGTACCAGCAGCTCTGTCCCGGGACATAACGGTGAGCAGTTCTTC. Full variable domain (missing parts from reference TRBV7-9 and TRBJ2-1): DTGVSQNPRHKITKRGQNVTFRCDPISEHNRLYWYRQTLGQGPEFLTYFQNEAQLEKSRLLSDRFSAERPKGSFSTLEIQRTEQGDSAMYLCTSSSVPGHNGEQFFGPGTRLTVL.

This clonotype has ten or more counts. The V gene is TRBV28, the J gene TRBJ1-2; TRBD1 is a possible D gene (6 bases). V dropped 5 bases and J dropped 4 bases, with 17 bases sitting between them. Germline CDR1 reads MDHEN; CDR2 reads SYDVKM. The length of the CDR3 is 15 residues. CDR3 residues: CASSGGGQGFYGYTF. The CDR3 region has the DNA TGTGCCAGCAGTGGGGGGGGCCAGGGCTTCTATGGCTACACCTTC.

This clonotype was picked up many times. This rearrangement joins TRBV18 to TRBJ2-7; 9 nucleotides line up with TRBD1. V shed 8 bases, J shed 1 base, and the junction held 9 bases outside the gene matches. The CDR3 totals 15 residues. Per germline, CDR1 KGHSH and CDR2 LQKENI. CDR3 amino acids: CASDPTGTGSYEQYF. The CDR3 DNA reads TGTGCCAGCGATCCAACCGGGACAGGGTCCTACGAGCAGTACTTC.

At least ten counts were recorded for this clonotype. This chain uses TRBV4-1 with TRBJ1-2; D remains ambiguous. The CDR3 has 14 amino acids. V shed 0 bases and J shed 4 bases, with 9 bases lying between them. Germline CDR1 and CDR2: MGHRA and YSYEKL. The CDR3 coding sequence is TGCGCCAGCAGCCAAGAGCTAGAAGTCTATGGCTACACCTTC. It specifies CASSQELEVYGYTF.

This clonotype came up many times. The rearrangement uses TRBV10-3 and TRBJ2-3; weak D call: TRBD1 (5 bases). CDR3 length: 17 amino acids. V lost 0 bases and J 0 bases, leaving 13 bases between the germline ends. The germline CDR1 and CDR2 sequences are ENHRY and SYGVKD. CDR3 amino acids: CAISESLSGLSTDTQYF. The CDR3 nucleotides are TGTGCCATCAGTGAGTCCCTCTCAGGGCTGAGCACAGATACGCAGTATTTT.

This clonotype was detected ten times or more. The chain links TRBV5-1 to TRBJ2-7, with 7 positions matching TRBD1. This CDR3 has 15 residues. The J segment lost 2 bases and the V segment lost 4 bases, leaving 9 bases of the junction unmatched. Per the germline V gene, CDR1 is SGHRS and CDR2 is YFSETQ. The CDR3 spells CASSPTGTAPYEQYF. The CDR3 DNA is TGCGCCAGCAGCCCGACCGGGACAGCCCCCTACGAGCAGTACTTC.

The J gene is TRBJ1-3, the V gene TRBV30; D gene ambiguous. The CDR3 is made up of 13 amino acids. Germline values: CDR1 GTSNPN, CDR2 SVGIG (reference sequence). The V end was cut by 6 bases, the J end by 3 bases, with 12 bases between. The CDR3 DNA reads TGTGCCTGCGGTTCGGCGGATGGAAACACCATATATTTT. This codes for CACGSADGNTIYF.

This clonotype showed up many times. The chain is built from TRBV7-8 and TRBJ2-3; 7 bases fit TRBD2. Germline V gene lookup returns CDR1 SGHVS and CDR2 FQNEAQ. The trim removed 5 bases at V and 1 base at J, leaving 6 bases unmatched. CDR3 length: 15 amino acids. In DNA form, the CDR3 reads TGTGCCAGCAGCCAGCGGCTAGCGGGCACAGATACGCAGTATTTT. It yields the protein CASSQRLAGTDTQYF.